This T cell receptor beta chain is drawn from a study of blood T cell repertoires in COVID-19. Background on the study: Sample material is recorded as cDNA or gDNA derived from T cells, B-cell-depleted T cells, or PBMCs.

Original data processing: From reference gene primer amplification, estimates of nucleated cell counts were derived. Repertoires were generated with immunoSEQ multiplex PCR, while TCRdb's copy carries only in-frame clones and drops some. V, J and clone size reflect that table, while D and trimming were determined from the DNA. Among hundreds of thousands of clones listed, around nine tenths were seen once. V was trimmed by 0 bases and J by 8 bases, leaving 16 bases between them. There are 15 residues in the CDR3. Germline CDR1 is ENHRY and CDR2 is SYGVKD. Recruits, aged roughly 18 to 90 years, lived in 25 or so US areas. Two negative PCRs, clearance, or symptom resolution characterized the recovered Cohort 3 donors.

The sample comprised PBMCs or T cells enriched from blood (not recorded which). The V call is TRBV10-3, the J call TRBJ1-2; perhaps TRBD1 as D (5 bases). This receptor was identified in a woman in her fifties or sixties who had recovered from COVID-19. The CDR3: CAISESRSGVEGYTF. In DNA form, the CDR3 reads TGTGCCATCAGTGAGTCGAGGTCGGGGGTAGAGGGCTACACCTTC.